This is a list of T cell receptor beta chains from one sample in a study of CD8 T cells in ankylosing spondylitis. TCRdb processed the 5' RACE reads anew with MiXCR; each CDR3 protein has one entry. The sample includes around 770,000 distinct CDR3 sequences, around 20% seen only once; the top ten take around 19%. Source material: blood, either unsorted or a sorted T cell fraction (not recorded which). The receptors shown here come from a male donor with ankylosing spondylitis. Both conserved end residues are part of each CDR3. Fields, in order: D gene, V gene, J gene, CDR3 length, clone size, CDR3 protein, CDR3 DNA. A D gene is named only where the DNA matches it firmly. Clone size is not always given. Where it is, it says once, few, many or a class for expanded clones.

-,TRBV29-1,TRBJ1-1,14,-,CSVETARAGTEAFF,TGCAGCGTTGAGACCGCGAGGGCAGGCACTGAAGCTTTCTTT
-,TRBV30,TRBJ2-1,13,-,CAWNSGNTDEQFF,TGTGCCTGGAATTCGGGGAATACGGATGAGCAGTTCTTC
TRBD1,TRBV18,TRBJ1-4,13,few,CASSPRDSRKLFF,TGTGCCAGCTCACCTCGGGACAGTAGGAAACTGTTTTTT
-,TRBV29-1,TRBJ2-7,13,-,CSVVETVSYEQYF,TGCAGCGTTGTCGAGACAGTCTCCTACGAGCAGTACTTC
TRBD1,TRBV4-2,TRBJ2-5,17,-,CASSQLGGTGGQETQYF,TGTGCCAGCAGCCAATTGGGGGGGACAGGGGGCCAAGAGACCCAGTACTTC
TRBD1,TRBV18,TRBJ1-2,14,few,CASSPDRAVGGYTF,TGTGCCAGCTCACCCGACAGGGCTGTGGGAGGCTACACCTTC
-,TRBV6-1,TRBJ2-2,15,-,CASSARVANTGELFF,TGTGCCAGCAGTGCCAGGGTCGCGAACACCGGGGAGCTGTTTTTT
-,TRBV5-6,TRBJ2-1,12,many,CASSLFLAEQFF,TGTGCCAGCAGCTTGTTCTTGGCAGAGCAGTTCTTC
-,TRBV6-2/TRBV6-3,TRBJ2-1,13,few,CASSYARGSEQFF,TGTGCCAGCAGTTACGCGAGGGGTAGTGAGCAGTTCTTC
-,TRBV6-2/TRBV6-3,TRBJ2-7,15,few,CASSDGAERSYEQYF,TGTGCCAGCAGTGATGGGGCGGAGAGGAGTTACGAGCAGTACTTC
TRBD1,TRBV6-5,TRBJ2-1,13,-,CASSYQGAVEQFF,TGTGCCAGCAGTTACCAGGGGGCGGTTGAGCAGTTCTTC
-,TRBV27,TRBJ2-6,14,few,CASSLFSGANVLTF,TGTGCCAGCAGTTTATTTTCTGGGGCCAACGTCCTGACTTTC
-,TRBV7-2,TRBJ2-1,16,-,CASSLGMLVFGDEQFF,TGTGCCAGCAGCTTAGGTATGCTAGTATTCGGGGATGAGCAGTTCTTC
TRBD1,TRBV12-3/TRBV12-4,TRBJ2-5,14,many,CASSPGGSKETQYF,TGTGCCAGCAGCCCAGGGGGTTCGAAAGAGACCCAGTACTTC
TRBD2,TRBV10-3,TRBJ2-1,13,few,CAIKGRENNEQFF,TGTGCCATCAAAGGGCGGGAGAACAATGAGCAGTTCTTC
TRBD1,TRBV6-1,TRBJ1-4,14,-,CASKQTGVGEKLFF,TGTGCCAGCAAGCAGACAGGGGTGGGTGAAAAACTGTTTTTT
-,TRBV20-1,TRBJ1-1,12,-,CSARTQGTEAFF,TGCAGTGCTAGAACTCAAGGGACAGAAGCTTTCTTT
TRBD1,TRBV7-9,TRBJ2-7,14,-,CASSIGTGNYEQYF,TGTGCCAGCAGCATCGGGACAGGGAACTACGAGCAGTACTTC
-,TRBV30,TRBJ2-1,14,-,CAWTRGLAINEQFF,TGTGCCTGGACCCGGGGGCTAGCGATCAATGAGCAGTTCTTC
-,TRBV3-1,TRBJ2-1,15,few,CASSPRRRAHNEQFF,TGTGCCAGCAGCCCTCGACGAAGGGCCCACAATGAGCAGTTCTTC
TRBD1,TRBV5-1,TRBJ2-4,22,-,CASSNEASGTGDMGLAKNIQYF,TGCGCCAGCAGCAATGAGGCGTCCGGGACAGGGGATATGGGACTAGCCAAAAACATTCAGTACTTC